This TCR beta chain was sequenced in a study of cytomegalovirus exposure and HLA in healthy donors. Whole-study context: The roughly 670 first-cohort repertoires shared a platform with the 120 or so validation repertoires, as reported in a later analysis.

Regarding the study as a whole: Rare TCR sequences predominated, though certain public TCRs were found in many donors. Both high specificity and high sensitivity reportedly marked the classifier's diagnosis of cytomegalovirus status. Altogether, 150 to 200 TCR beta chains were recorded as cytomegalovirus-associated.

With regard to this clone: The antigen remains undetermined.

V lost 1 base and J lost 3, with 13 bases in between. Per the germline V gene, CDR1 is SGHDN and CDR2 is FVKESK. This CDR3 region has 15 residues. Sequencing used immunoSEQ multiplex PCR; TCRdb keeps in-frame clones, though not all of them. Of under 150,000 clones detected, approximately 90% appear once; the ten largest clones hold 0.55% to 0.8%. The J gene is TRBJ2-7, the V gene TRBV14; perhaps TRBD1 as D (5 bases). The sample was PBMCs. The receptor comes from a man aged 18 to 29 in good health and CMV-seronegative. DNA of the CDR3: TGTGCCAGCAGCCAAGGTTCAGGGTTTCGCTACGAGCAGTACTTC. It codes for CASSQGSGFRYEQYF.